This T cell receptor beta chain was identified during a study of T cells after posttransplantation cyclophosphamide (dated by TCRdb to about 2016). Study-level background: The study tracked T cell repertoire reconstitution by TRB sequencing after myeloablative bone marrow transplantation using posttransplantation cyclophosphamide as GVHD prophylaxis. Antigen receptor sequencing was done on samples from about 38 PTCy-treated patients and from around 15 related bone marrow donors of those patients. In 3 patients, TRB sequencing was also performed on up to about 3 more blood samples taken 2 to 5.2 years after transplant, and in 4 patients, pretransplant blood was also TRB-sequenced. Public TRB sequences were checked against a database of over 3,500 sequences associated with responses to pathogens, tumor antigens, self-antigens and alloantigens. TRA and TRB clonality were tightly correlated in 10 or so samples, so subsequent TCR analyses focused on TRB only. Blood from every one of the 30 to 40 PTCy patients who had 1-year posttransplant specimens underwent TRB sequencing. Summary of the overall study and its limitations: Donor-recipient similarity was low at 1-2 months but rose over the first year, and later blood repertoires were often dominated by donor CD8+ memory clones. Across roughly 49 patients, TRB clonality was highly associated with recipient CMV seropositivity and CMV reactivation, and PTCy diversity was similar to diversity in CNI/methotrexate controls. The TRB repertoires of T cells infiltrating skin or GI tract showed only limited overlap with the TRB repertoires of T cells in blood.

From the germline V gene (reference sequence), CDR1 is SGHAT and CDR2 is FQDESV. The junction carries 14 bases between V and J, which are trimmed by 4 bases and 5 bases respectively. Including cysteine and phenylalanine, the CDR3 has 14 amino acids. Only the CDR3 region is kept as DNA, spanning 42 bases read in frame from base 1. A remark on this clone: Its target antigen remains unknown. Base qualities are not provided; no much larger clone lies one nucleotide away.

TRB sequencing was run on genomic DNA with either the immunoSEQ assay at survey resolution or the hsTCRB kit. As for how the authors treated the data: The immunoSEQ software handled initial read processing, and the LymphoSeq R package was used for repertoire analyses. Clonality was computed as 1 minus normalized Shannon entropy, and a Gini coefficient was also calculated for each TRB dataset. Phenotypes of unsorted samples were inferred by mapping TRB sequences from sorted subsets of the recipient or donor onto unsorted samples of the same recipient. Not all clones reach the TCRdb copy of this immuneACCESS table, which keeps in-frame sequences only. Checked studies attribute under half of the gap to unresolved V genes and leave the rest unexplained. V and J calls and clone size follow that table, whereas D and trimming were derived from the DNA. Across this sample, around 39,000 clones were tabulated and none appeared just once. Roughly 1.1% of the sample lies in the top ten.

Peripheral blood samples were provided by related bone marrow donors on the day of marrow donation. Peripheral blood and bone marrow mononuclear cells were isolated by Ficoll-Hypaque density centrifugation and were cryopreserved. The sequence derives from a girl aged 5-17 years in good health, CMV-negative, and a related stem cell transplant donor. The sequenced sample was PBMCs. The V gene is TRBV11-1 and the J gene is TRBJ2-5, and possibly TRBD2, on 6 matching bases. In nucleotide form, the sequence is TGTGCCAGCAGCTCAAAGTCGGCGGGGGAGACCCAGTACTTC. Its translation is CASSSKSAGETQYF.